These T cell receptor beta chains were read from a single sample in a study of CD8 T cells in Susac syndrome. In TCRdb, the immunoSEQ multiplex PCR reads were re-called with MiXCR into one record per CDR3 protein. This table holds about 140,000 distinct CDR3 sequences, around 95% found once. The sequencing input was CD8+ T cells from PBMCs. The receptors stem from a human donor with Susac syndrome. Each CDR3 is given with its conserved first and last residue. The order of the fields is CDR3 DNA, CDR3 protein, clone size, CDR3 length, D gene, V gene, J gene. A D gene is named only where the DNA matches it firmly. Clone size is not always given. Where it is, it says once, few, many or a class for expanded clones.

DNA: TGTGCCAGCAGCTTAGGTGTTGGGAGTGTGGTCTTC
CDR3: CASSLGVGSVVF
size: NA
length: 12
D: NA
V: TRBV7-9
J: TRBJ2-1

DNA: TGCGCCAGCAGCCAAGACCCCCCAGCGGGATCCGAGCAGTACTTC
CDR3: CASSQDPPAGSEQYF
size: NA
length: 15
D: TRBD2
V: TRBV4-1
J: TRBJ2-7

DNA: TGTGCCAGCAGCTTAACCCAAGGGGTGAACACTGAAGCTTTCTTT
CDR3: CASSLTQGVNTEAFF
size: NA
length: 15
D: NA
V: TRBV7-3
J: TRBJ1-1

DNA: TGTGCCAGCAGCCAAGATTTGGCTGCCCCTGGAGATACGCAGTATTTT
CDR3: CASSQDLAAPGDTQYF
size: NA
length: 16
D: NA
V: TRBV3-1
J: TRBJ2-3

DNA: TGTGCCAGCAGAGGTGGGACCTACAATGAGCAGTTCTTC
CDR3: CASRGGTYNEQFF
size: NA
length: 13
D: NA
V: TRBV9
J: TRBJ2-1

DNA: TGTGCCAGCAGTTTTATTCCCGGGGAGCTGTTTTTT
CDR3: CASSFIPGELFF
size: NA
length: 12
D: NA
V: TRBV12-3/TRBV12-4
J: TRBJ2-2

DNA: TGCAGTGCCGCGGGACAGGGGGTCGGTGGCTACACCTTC
CDR3: CSAAGQGVGGYTF
size: NA
length: 13
D: TRBD1
V: TRBV20-1
J: TRBJ1-2

DNA: TGTGCCAGCAGCTTAGTACCGGTCAGGGGCATGCCCCTCAATGAGCAGTTCTTC
CDR3: CASSLVPVRGMPLNEQFF
size: NA
length: 18
D: NA
V: TRBV13
J: TRBJ2-1

DNA: TGTGCCAGCAGCTTAGACCTAGGTAGCGCATCCTCCTACGAGCAGTACTTC
CDR3: CASSLDLGSASSYEQYF
size: NA
length: 17
D: NA
V: TRBV7-8
J: TRBJ2-7

DNA: TGTGCCACCACTAGTGGGGGTGAGCAGTTCTTC
CDR3: CATTSGGEQFF
size: NA
length: 11
D: NA
V: TRBV19
J: TRBJ2-1

DNA: TGTGCCAGCGGCCAGGGGCAGGGGTTCTACGAGCAGTACTTC
CDR3: CASGQGQGFYEQYF
size: NA
length: 14
D: NA
V: TRBV11-2
J: TRBJ2-7

DNA: TGTGCCAGCAGCCAACCTGGAGACTATGGCTACACCTTC
CDR3: CASSQPGDYGYTF
size: NA
length: 13
D: NA
V: TRBV13
J: TRBJ1-2

DNA: TGTGCCAGCAGCCGGGACAGGGGAGTCCATCAGCCCCAGCATTTT
CDR3: CASSRDRGVHQPQHF
size: NA
length: 15
D: TRBD1
V: TRBV12-3/TRBV12-4
J: TRBJ1-5

DNA: TGTGCCAGCAGCCATCTGCGAGCGGGAGGCGGGGATACGCAGTATTTT
CDR3: CASSHLRAGGGDTQYF
size: NA
length: 16
D: TRBD2
V: TRBV3-1
J: TRBJ2-3

DNA: TGCAGCGTTTCCCTGTGGGGAATAGCTGAAGCTTTCTTT
CDR3: CSVSLWGIAEAFF
size: NA
length: 13
D: NA
V: TRBV29-1
J: TRBJ1-1

DNA: TGTGCCAGCAGCTTTGAAGGGGCTGAAGCTTTCTTT
CDR3: CASSFEGAEAFF
size: NA
length: 12
D: NA
V: TRBV7-3
J: TRBJ1-1

DNA: TGTGCCAGCAGTAGGGGGAGCGGGAGGCGGGAGCAGTACTTC
CDR3: CASSRGSGRREQYF
size: NA
length: 14
D: TRBD2
V: TRBV9
J: TRBJ2-7

DNA: TGTGCCAGCAGTTTAACCCTGAATGAAAAACTGTTTTTT
CDR3: CASSLTLNEKLFF
size: NA
length: 13
D: NA
V: TRBV27
J: TRBJ1-4

DNA: TGTGCCAGCAGTTCAGGGGCCTACGAGCAGTACTTC
CDR3: CASSSGAYEQYF
size: few
length: 12
D: NA
V: TRBV12-3/TRBV12-4
J: TRBJ2-7

DNA: TGCGCCAGCAGTGAGGAGGTAGCGGGAGCGTGGGGCGAGCAGTACTTC
CDR3: CASSEEVAGAWGEQYF
size: NA
length: 16
D: TRBD2
V: TRBV10-2
J: TRBJ2-7

DNA: TGCGCCAGCAGCCAAGAGGCGGTGAGGGGTCCGGATACGCAGTATTTT
CDR3: CASSQEAVRGPDTQYF
size: once
length: 16
D: NA
V: TRBV4-1
J: TRBJ2-3

DNA: TGTGCCAGCAGCTTGGACGGGGGGCCCCAGCATTTT
CDR3: CASSLDGGPQHF
size: NA
length: 12
D: NA
V: TRBV5-4
J: TRBJ1-5